This T cell receptor (beta chain) is drawn from a study of shared clonotypes between healthy human individuals. Notes on this clone: Its antigen is undetermined.

Findings and limits, study-wide: Memory subsets generally showed lower estimated richness than naive subsets. Clonotype sharing across several donors was observed for 4% to 5.5% of naive CD4 clonotypes.

Germline CDR1 and CDR2: SGHVS and FQNEAQ. Germline trimming cut 4 bases from V and 2 bases from J; bases unmatched to any gene: 4. CDR3 length: 14 residues. Method: immunoSEQ multiplex PCR; TCRdb's copy keeps in-frame clones and lacks some. Seen here are some 790,000 clones, 72% observed once, and the top ten hold more than 1.5%. The sample consisted of memory CD4+ T cells sorted from blood. As to subset: CD45RA-negative fraction. The chain is built from TRBV7-8 and TRBJ2-7; 8 nucleotides match TRBD1. This clonotype originated in a woman younger than 45 in good health. CDR3 sequence reads: CASSSRTGTYEQYF. CDR3 sequence (DNA): TGTGCCAGCAGCTCGCGGACAGGGACCTACGAGCAGTACTTC. Full variable domain (outside the CDR3, taken from reference TRBV7-8 and TRBJ2-7): GAGVSQSPRYKVAKRGQDVALRCDPISGHVSLFWYQQALGQGPEFLTYFQNEAQLDKSGLPSDRFFAERPEGSVSTLKIQRTQQEDSAVYLCASSSRTGTYEQYFGPGTRLTVT.